The clone carrying this TCR beta chain was recorded a few times. The antigen remains undetermined. Read sequence stops 3 residues before the CDR3 end, and the germline J gene provides the missing end. This sample also contains other DNA sequences that code for the same CDR3. CVID and control samples used equivalent genomic DNA input. Profiling relied on immunoSEQ multiplex PCR, and the TCRdb table lists in-frame clones only, not all of them. The sample counts 25,000 to 35,000 clones, none seen once; the ten largest own approximately 4%. The source of the sample is a study of T cell clonality in common variable immunodeficiency. The germline V gene has CDR1 SNHLY and CDR2 FYNNEI. CDR3 size: 15 residues. Trimming removed 6 bases from V and 0 bases from J, with 12 bases in between. Study-level results: Compared with controls, CVID subjects had fewer shared TCRbeta clones. In common variable immunodeficiency, TCR beta chains reportedly carried fewer deletions and N-nucleotide insertions. Repertoire-complication correlations in CVID were limited by patient heterogeneity.

This TCR came from a person aged 18-70 years in good health. The specimen was peripheral blood mononuclear cells. The genes are TRBV2 and TRBJ1-3; D gene unclear. CDR3 DNA (partial): TGTGCCAGCAGAATTGAGCGAAGCTCTGGAAACACC. It yields the protein CASRIERSSGNT. The CDR3 as a whole reads CASRIERSSGNTIYF. Based on the CDR3 plus reference TRBV2 and TRBJ1-3, the full variable domain is EPEVTQTPSHQVTQMGQEVILRCVPISNHLYFYWYRQILGQKVEFLVSFYNNEISEKSEIFDDQFSVERPDGSNFTLKIRSTKLEDSAMYFCASRIERSSGNTIYFGEGSWLTVV.